There are many counts of the clone carrying this T cell receptor beta chain. The antigen remains unidentified. PCR was performed a second time for roughly 7 to 11 cycles using a sample-barcoded 5' primer and a J-beta primer mix. TCRdb redid the calling of the 5' RACE reads with MiXCR, one entry per CDR3 protein. The sample includes about 720,000 distinct CDR3 sequences, about 24% of them seen just once. Per sample, extraction of total RNA gave at least 6 micrograms in every case. The source of the sample is a study of blood T cells in healthy people across ages. Looked up from germline, CDR1 is LGHDT and CDR2 is YNNKEL (reference sequence). Losses at the gene ends were 4 bases for V and 2 bases for J; bases not matched to a gene: 3. CDR3 length: 14 amino acids. Overall study results and limits: Not knowing donor CMV status may have confounded expanded clonotype changes. PBMCs left unsorted prevented a conclusive naive versus antigen-experienced comparison. A strong correlation between TCR beta diversity and naive T cell percentage was seen.

This TCR was recovered from a man aged 65 to 79 in good health. Sequencing used blood. The genes are TRBV3-1 and TRBJ1-2; 8 bases agree with TRBD1. CDR3 bases: TGTGCCAGCAGCCCCAGGGGGCGGAACTATGGCTACACCTTC. Translating gives CASSPRGRNYGYTF.